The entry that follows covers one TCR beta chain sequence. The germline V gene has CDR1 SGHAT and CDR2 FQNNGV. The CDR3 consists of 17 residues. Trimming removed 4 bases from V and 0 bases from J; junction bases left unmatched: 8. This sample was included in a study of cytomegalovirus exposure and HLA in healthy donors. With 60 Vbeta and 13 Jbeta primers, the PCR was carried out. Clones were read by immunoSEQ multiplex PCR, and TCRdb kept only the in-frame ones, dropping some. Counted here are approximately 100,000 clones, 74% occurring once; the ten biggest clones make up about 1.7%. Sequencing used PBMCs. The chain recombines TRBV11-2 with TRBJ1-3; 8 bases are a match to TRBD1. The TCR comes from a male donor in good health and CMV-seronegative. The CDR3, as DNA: TGTGCCAGCAGCTCGAACAGGGGGTTCAACTCTGGAAACACCATATATTTT. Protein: CASSSNRGFNSGNTIYF.